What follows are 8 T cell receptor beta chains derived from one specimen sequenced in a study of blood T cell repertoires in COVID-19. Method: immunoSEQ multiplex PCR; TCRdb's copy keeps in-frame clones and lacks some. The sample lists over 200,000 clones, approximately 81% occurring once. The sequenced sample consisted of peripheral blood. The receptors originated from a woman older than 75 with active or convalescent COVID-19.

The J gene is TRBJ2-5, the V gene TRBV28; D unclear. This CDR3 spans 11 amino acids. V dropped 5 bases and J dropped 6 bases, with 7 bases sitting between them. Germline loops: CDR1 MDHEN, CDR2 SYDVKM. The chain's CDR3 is CASSPFQTQYF. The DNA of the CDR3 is TGTGCCAGCAGTCCTTTTCAGACCCAGTACTTC.

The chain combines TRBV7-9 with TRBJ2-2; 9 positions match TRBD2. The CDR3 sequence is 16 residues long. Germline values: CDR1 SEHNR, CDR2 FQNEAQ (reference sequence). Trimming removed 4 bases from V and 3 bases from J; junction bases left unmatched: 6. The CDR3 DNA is TGTGCCAGCAGCTCCGGGACTAGCCTTTACACCGGGGAGCTGTTTTTT. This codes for CASSSGTSLYTGELFF.

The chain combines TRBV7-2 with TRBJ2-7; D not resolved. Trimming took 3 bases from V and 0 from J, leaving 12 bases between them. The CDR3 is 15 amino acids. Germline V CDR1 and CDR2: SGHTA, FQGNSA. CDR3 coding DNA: TGTGCCAGCAGCTTCCCCATGGTAGCCTCCTACGAGCAGTACTTC. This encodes CASSFPMVASYEQYF.

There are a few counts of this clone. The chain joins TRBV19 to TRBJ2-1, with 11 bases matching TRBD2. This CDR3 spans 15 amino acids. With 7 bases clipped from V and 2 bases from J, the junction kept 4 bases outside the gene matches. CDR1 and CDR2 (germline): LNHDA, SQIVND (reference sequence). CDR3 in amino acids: CASTPTSGAYNEQFF. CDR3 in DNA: TGTGCCAGTACCCCGACTAGCGGGGCCTACAATGAGCAGTTCTTC.

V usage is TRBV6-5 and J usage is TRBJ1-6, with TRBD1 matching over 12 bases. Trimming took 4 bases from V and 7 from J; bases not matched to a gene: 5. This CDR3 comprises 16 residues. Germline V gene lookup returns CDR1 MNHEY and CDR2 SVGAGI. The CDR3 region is CASSWDRGRGNSPLHF. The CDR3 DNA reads TGTGCCAGCAGTTGGGACAGGGGGCGCGGGAATTCACCCCTCCACTTT.

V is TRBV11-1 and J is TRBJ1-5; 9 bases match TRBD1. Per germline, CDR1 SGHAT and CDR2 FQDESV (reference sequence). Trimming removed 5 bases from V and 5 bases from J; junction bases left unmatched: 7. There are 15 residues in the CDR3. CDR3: CASSKDRGGDQPQHF. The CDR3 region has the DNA TGTGCCAGCAGCAAGGACAGGGGTGGCGATCAGCCCCAGCATTTT.

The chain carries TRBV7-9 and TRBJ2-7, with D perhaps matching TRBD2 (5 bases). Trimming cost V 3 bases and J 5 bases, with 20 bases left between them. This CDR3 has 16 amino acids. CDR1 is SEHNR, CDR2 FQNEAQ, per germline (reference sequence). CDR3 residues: CASSFMSGREHNEQYF. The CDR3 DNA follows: TGTGCCAGCAGCTTCATGTCGGGAAGGGAACACAACGAGCAGTACTTC.

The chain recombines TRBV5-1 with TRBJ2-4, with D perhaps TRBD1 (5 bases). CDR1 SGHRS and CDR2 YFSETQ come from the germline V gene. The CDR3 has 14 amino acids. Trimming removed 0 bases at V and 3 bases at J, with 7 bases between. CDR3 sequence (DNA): TGCGCCAGCAGCTTGGAAGGGGTCAAAAACATTCAGTACTTC. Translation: CASSLEGVKNIQYF. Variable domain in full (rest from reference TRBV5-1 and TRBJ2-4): KAGVTQTPRYLIKTRGQQVTLSCSPISGHRSVSWYQQTPGQGLQFLFEYFSETQRNKGNFPGRFSGRQFSNSRSEMNVSTLELGDSALYLCASSLEGVKNIQYFGAGTRLSVL.